These 10 T cell receptor beta chains were sequenced from one sample in a study of blood T cell repertoires in COVID-19. The assay was immunoSEQ multiplex PCR, and TCRdb's table has in-frame clones only and misses some. The sample has hundreds of thousands of clones, approximately 90% seen once. The sequenced sample consisted of peripheral blood. Source of these receptors: a man younger than 30 with COVID-19, enrolled during active disease.

The chain joins TRBV19 to TRBJ2-2; 9 nucleotides match TRBD1. CDR3 length: 20 amino acids. Germline CDR1 LNHDA, CDR2 SQIVND (reference sequence). J lost 1 base, V lost 1 base, and 13 bases had no gene match. The CDR3 DNA follows: TGTGCCAGTAGTATAGCCGCTATAACAGGGGGCGCGGGGAACACCGGGGAGCTGTTTTTT. Protein: CASSIAAITGGAGNTGELFF.

The chain is built from TRBV29-1 and TRBJ1-1; 10 positions match TRBD1. Germline V gives CDR1 SQVTM, CDR2 ANQGSEA. The CDR3 sequence is 13 residues long. The ends lost 5 bases at V and 1 base at J; junction bases unmatched: 1. CDR3 coding DNA: TGCAGCGTTTGGGACAGGGGGAACACTGAAGCTTTCTTT. It yields the protein CSVWDRGNTEAFF.

This clone was found a few times. Mismatch with germline at one junction end may stem from a read error. V gene TRBV7-7 combines with J gene TRBJ2-7; no clear D gene. CDR3 length: 15 amino acids. Germline V gene sequence: CDR1 SSHAT, CDR2 FNYEAQ (reference sequence). CDR3 protein: CASSLVGLYYYEQYF. CDR3 DNA: TGTGCTAGCAGCTTAGTTGGCCTTTACTACTACGAGCAGTACTTC.

The V gene is TRBV6-5, the J gene TRBJ2-1, with TRBD2 identical over 12 bases. The CDR3 is made up of 16 amino acids. Germline CDR1 is MNHEY and CDR2 is SVGAGI. J lost 3 bases, V lost 4 bases, and 4 bases had no gene match. CDR3 coding DNA: TGTGCCAGCAGTTCGGGGACTAGCGGGTTCTACAATGAGCAGTTCTTC. Protein sequence: CASSSGTSGFYNEQFF.

Only one count was recorded for this clone. The chain uses TRBV2 and TRBJ2-3, with unresolved D. Germline V gives CDR1 SNHLY, CDR2 FYNNEI. This CDR3 contains 14 residues. The V gene lost 8 bases and the J gene lost 0 bases, with 12 bases spanning the gap. This chain's CDR3 is CASGDSSSTDTQYF. The DNA for the CDR3 is TGTGCCAGCGGAGACTCGAGCAGCACAGATACGCAGTATTTT.

This clone was detected only a few times. This chain uses TRBV2 with TRBJ1-2, with D possibly matching TRBD1 (6 bases). Germline assignment: CDR1 SNHLY and CDR2 FYNNEI. V lost 6 bases and J 4 bases, leaving 9 bases between the germline ends. The CDR3 is 12 residues long. The CDR3 spells CASRTDSYGYTF. The CDR3 coding sequence is TGTGCCAGCAGAACGGACAGCTATGGCTACACCTTC.

The chain carries TRBV3-1 (or the pseudogene TRBV3-2) and TRBJ2-4; 7 bases align to TRBD1. J was trimmed by 14 bases and V by 3 bases; bases with no gene match: 10. CDR3 length: 13 amino acids. CDR1 and CDR2 from the germline V gene are LGHDT and YNNKEL (reference sequence). Here the CDR3 reads CASSQVLTGAKYF. The CDR3 nucleotides are TGTGCCAGCAGCCAGGTCCTCACAGGGGCGAAGTACTTC.

J is TRBJ1-1 and V is TRBV11-2; D is possibly TRBD1 (6 bases). The V gene lost 4 bases and the J gene lost 1 base, with 19 bases spanning the gap. Germline assignment: CDR1 SGHAT and CDR2 FQNNGV. This CDR3 is 17 amino acids long. CDR3 sequence reads: CASSSLQGPGENTEAFF. CDR3 nucleotides: TGTGCCAGCAGCTCCCTTCAGGGGCCTGGCGAGAACACTGAAGCTTTCTTT.

The chain is built from TRBV5-5 and TRBJ1-6; D remains unclear. The CDR3 extends over 17 amino acids. The germline V gene encodes CDR1 SGHKS and CDR2 YYEKEE (reference sequence). Trimming cost V 1 base and J 7 bases, with 18 bases left between them. The chain's CDR3 is CASSLQQTDSRNSPLHF. CDR3 in DNA: TGTGCCAGCAGCTTGCAGCAGACTGACTCGCGAAATTCACCCCTCCACTTT.

The count of this clone is one. The chain joins TRBV7-2 to TRBJ2-5, with 7 bases lining up with TRBD2. Germline trimming cut 5 bases from V and 3 bases from J; bases unmatched to any gene: 6. Germline assignment: CDR1 SGHTA and CDR2 FQGNSA. This CDR3 has 14 amino acids. CDR3 sequence reads: CASSTGTTKETQYF. The CDR3 DNA is TGTGCCAGCAGCACCGGGACTACGAAAGAGACCCAGTACTTC.